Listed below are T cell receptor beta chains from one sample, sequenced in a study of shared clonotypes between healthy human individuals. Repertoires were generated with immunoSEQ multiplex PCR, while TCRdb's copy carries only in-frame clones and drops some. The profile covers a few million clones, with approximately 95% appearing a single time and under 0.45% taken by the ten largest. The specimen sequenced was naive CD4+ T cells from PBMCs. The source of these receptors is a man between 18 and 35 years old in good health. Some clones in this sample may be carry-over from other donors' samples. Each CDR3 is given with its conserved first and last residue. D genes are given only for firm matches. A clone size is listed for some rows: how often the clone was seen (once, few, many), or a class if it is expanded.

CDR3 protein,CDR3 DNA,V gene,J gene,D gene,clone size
CASSGAGGNQPQHF,TGTGCCAGCTCGGGGGCCGGAGGCAATCAGCCCCAGCATTTT,TRBV6-6,TRBJ1-5,NA,NA
CASTTTRGAYTGELFF,TGTGCCAGCACCACGACAAGAGGGGCGTACACCGGGGAGCTGTTTTTT,TRBV27,TRBJ2-2,NA,NA
CASSGGLTSGDYNEQFF,TGTGCCAGCAGTGGAGGCCTGACTAGCGGAGATTACAATGAGCAGTTCTTC,TRBV6-1,TRBJ2-1,TRBD2,NA
CASSLGTTTNEKLFF,TGTGCCAGCAGCTTGGGAACTACTACTAATGAAAAACTGTTTTTT,TRBV5-4,TRBJ1-4,NA,once
CASTTSLAETSYNEQFF,TGTGCCAGCACCACTTCCCTAGCGGAGACCTCCTACAATGAGCAGTTCTTC,TRBV11-2,TRBJ2-1,TRBD2,NA
CASSHTRGRQETQYF,TGTGCCAGCAGTCATACCAGGGGGAGACAAGAGACCCAGTACTTC,TRBV27,TRBJ2-5,TRBD1,NA
CATAGTDNEQFF,TGTGCCACCGCCGGGACAGACAATGAGCAGTTCTTC,TRBV10-3,TRBJ2-1,TRBD1,NA
CASTVSWGEDTEAFF,TGTGCCAGCACCGTCTCTTGGGGTGAGGACACTGAAGCTTTCTTT,TRBV7-9,TRBJ1-1,NA,NA
CASSQGRGYTF,TGTGCCAGCAGTCAGGGGCGCGGCTACACCTTC,TRBV6-5,TRBJ1-2,NA,NA
CASMLGSADTEAFF,TGCGCCAGCATGCTAGGATCGGCGGACACTGAAGCTTTCTTT,TRBV5-1,TRBJ1-1,NA,NA
CASSATSGSWNEQFF,TGTGCCAGCAGCGCCACTAGCGGGAGTTGGAATGAGCAGTTCTTC,TRBV9,TRBJ2-1,TRBD2,once
CASSLSQETQYF,TGTGCCAGCAGTTTAAGTCAAGAGACCCAGTACTTC,TRBV28,TRBJ2-5,NA,NA
CSVVREVITQYF,TGCAGCGTTGTAAGGGAGGTCATTACGCAGTATTTT,TRBV29-1,TRBJ2-3,NA,NA
CASSLDLEQFF,TGCGCCAGCAGCTTGGATTTGGAGCAGTTCTTC,TRBV5-1,TRBJ2-1,NA,once
CASKRGETEAFF,TGTGCCAGCAAGAGGGGAGAGACTGAAGCTTTCTTT,TRBV21-1,TRBJ1-1,NA,few
CASSLGWRGNTIYF,TGTGCCAGCAGCTTAGGATGGCGAGGAAACACCATATATTTT,TRBV11-1,TRBJ1-3,NA,NA
CSVDGTGGSYEQYF,TGCAGCGTTGATGGGACAGGGGGCTCCTACGAGCAGTACTTC,TRBV29-1,TRBJ2-7,TRBD1,few
CASSSTSENTGELFF,TGTGCCAGCAGCTCGACTAGCGAGAACACCGGGGAGCTGTTTTTT,TRBV11-3,TRBJ2-2,TRBD2,NA
CASSPADSTDTGELFF,TGTGCCAGCTCACCTGCGGACTCAACGGACACCGGGGAGCTGTTTTTT,TRBV18,TRBJ2-2,NA,NA
CASSQRQEQYF,TGTGCCAGCAGCCAAAGACAGGAGCAGTACTTC,TRBV6-6,TRBJ2-7,NA,NA
CASSPGLAGRETQYF,TGCGCCAGCAGCCCGGGACTAGCGGGAAGAGAGACCCAGTACTTC,TRBV5-1,TRBJ2-5,TRBD2,NA
CASNLQGERTEAFF,TGTGCCAGCAACCTACAGGGAGAAAGGACTGAAGCTTTCTTT,TRBV6-4,TRBJ1-1,NA,NA
CASSLGLARATYEQYF,TGCGCCAGCAGCTTGGGGTTAGCGCGGGCGACCTACGAGCAGTACTTC,TRBV5-1,TRBJ2-7,NA,NA
CASSSQYGTGGGANVLTF,TGCGCCAGCAGCTCTCAGTATGGGACAGGTGGCGGGGCCAACGTCCTGACTTTC,TRBV5-1,TRBJ2-6,TRBD1,NA
CASSSGPNPIYF,TGTGCCAGCAGCTCCGGGCCTAATCCAATATACTTC,TRBV7-2,TRBJ2-7,NA,NA
CASSEFSGSGPAFF,TGCGCCAGCAGCGAATTCAGTGGCAGTGGCCCAGCTTTCTTT,TRBV10-2,TRBJ1-1,NA,few
CASSLKPSGSSSYEQYF,TGTGCCAGCAGCTTAAAGCCCAGCGGGTCGAGCTCCTACGAGCAGTACTTC,TRBV7-3,TRBJ2-7,NA,NA
CAWSVVPGSQGF,TGTGCCTGGAGTGTAGTTCCGGGATCTCAGGGGTTT,TRBV30,TRBJ1-3,NA,NA
CAISGQGGYEQYF,TGTGCCATCAGTGGTCAGGGTGGATACGAGCAGTACTTC,TRBV10-3,TRBJ2-7,NA,NA
CAWAEVGNQPQHF,TGTGCCTGGGCAGAAGTGGGCAATCAGCCCCAGCATTTT,TRBV30,TRBJ1-5,NA,NA
CASSPLRGANQPQHF,TGTGCCAGCTCACCACTCCGGGGGGCGAATCAGCCCCAGCATTTT,TRBV18,TRBJ1-5,NA,NA
CASSLGGGADSEAFF,TGTGCCAGCAGTTTAGGCGGAGGGGCAGACTCTGAAGCTTTCTTT,TRBV28,TRBJ1-1,NA,NA
CASRKTRVRNYGYTF,TGTGCCAGCAGGAAGACCAGGGTTCGGAACTATGGCTACACCTTC,TRBV6-5,TRBJ1-2,NA,NA
CASSRRPSSGRAPDTQYF,TGCGCCAGCAGCCGAAGACCTTCGAGCGGGAGGGCCCCAGATACGCAGTATTTT,TRBV4-3,TRBJ2-3,TRBD2,NA
CASSSRLDEQFF,TGTGCCAGCAGCTCCAGGCTCGATGAGCAGTTCTTC,TRBV11-1,TRBJ2-1,NA,NA
CASSGTYALPRGEQFF,TGCGCCAGCAGCGGGACCTACGCGTTACCCCGAGGCGAGCAGTTCTTC,TRBV5-1,TRBJ2-1,NA,NA
CASSHLGTSGTDTQYF,TGTGCCAGCAGCCACCTAGGGACTAGCGGGACAGATACGCAGTATTTT,TRBV7-9,TRBJ2-3,TRBD2,NA
CASSFPGQRWGLFF,TGTGCCAGCAGTTTTCCGGGACAGCGCTGGGGGCTGTTTTTT,TRBV28,TRBJ1-4,TRBD1,once
CASSQRGLAGDREQYF,TGTGCCAGCAGCCAAAGGGGACTAGCGGGAGATCGCGAGCAGTACTTC,TRBV28,TRBJ2-7,TRBD2,NA